This T cell receptor (beta chain) was identified in a study of cytomegalovirus exposure and HLA in healthy donors (dated by TCRdb to about 2017). Concerning the study at large: The roughly 650 repertoires of the first cohort and the roughly 120 validation repertoires were produced on the same platform, according to a later analysis. The study aimed to test whether cataloging public T cell receptors could reveal signatures of past pathogen exposure. A separate validation cohort of roughly 110 different subjects was used in addition to the roughly 700-subject first cohort. The study combined high-throughput TCR immunosequencing, statistical association of individual TCRs with disease status, and machine learning to predict cytomegalovirus infection status.

Results and caveats for the whole study, not just this receptor: Most TCR sequences were observed very rarely across donors, whereas some public TCRs were present in many individuals. The classifier was reported to diagnose cytomegalovirus status with high specificity and sensitivity in both the original cohort and the validation cohort. The study gave a list of 150 to 200 TCR beta chains associated with cytomegalovirus. The authors suggested that the approach could potentially be extended to other disease states and immunological phenotypes. In a later analysis, TCRs clustered in the first cohort were found to also tend to co-occur in the approximately 120 validation repertoires, with 90% to 95% of cluster scores above 0. A few of the identified cytomegalovirus-associated TCR beta chains were confirmed in vitro to be specific for cytomegalovirus antigens. All 120 or so repertoires were used to score co-occurrence in the validation cohort in a later analysis, because that analysis had no HLA typing for the cohort.

Cut back by 6 bases and 4 bases, the V and J ends lie 21 bases apart. For CDR1 and CDR2, the germline V gene lists SNHLY and FYNNEI. The CDR3 spans 17 residues, from the cysteine through the phenylalanine. The kept DNA is CDR3 alone, 51 bases in frame from the first base. Libraries were built with the immunoSEQ multiplex PCR assay. In the paper's pipeline: A statistical classification framework was developed to diagnose cytomegalovirus status using the catalog of TCR beta chain sequences. TCRdb mirrors the immuneACCESS table, restricted to in-frame sequences. Some clones are absent from its copies; in checked studies, under half trace to an unresolved V gene, and the reason for the others is unknown. The DNA was the basis for D and trimming; V, J and clone size are from that table. Present in this sample are roughly 200,000 clones, around nine tenths of which were seen just once. Together, the top ten hold 6% to 8% of the sample.

As regards this clone: Its antigen specificity is not known. The sample holds no much larger clone one base away, and base qualities are not on file.

Donors formed part of the validation cohort, which comprised about 130 subjects and was distinct from the first cohort of 670 or so subjects. The chain is encoded by TRBV2 joined to TRBJ2-2; matching of 7 bases hints at TRBD2 as the D gene. The sequence was obtained from a man under 40 in good health and CMV-seropositive. Source material: PBMCs. The nucleotide sequence is given as TGTGCCAGCAGGACCCTCAGGGGCGGGGGTATCACCGGGGAGCTGTTTTTT. It encodes CASRTLRGGGITGELFF.